This passage covers 18 T cell receptor beta chains from one sample sequenced in a study of regulatory T cells in long-lasting Graves disease. In building TCR beta libraries, iRepertoire HTBI primers were used together with Arm-PCR of CDR3 regions. One entry per CDR3 protein, called by TCRdb with MiXCR from the multiplex PCR reads. Here the sample spans 440,000 or so distinct CDR3 sequences, approximately 15% being singletons. Time point defined: newly diagnosed GD, antithyroid drugs for less than 3 months. Extracted PBMC RNA gave rise to the TCR library. The sample was also linked to a second study, of T cells in Graves' hyperthyroidism and ophthalmopathy.

The material sequenced was peripheral blood mononuclear cells (PBMCs), taken at new diagnosis, from a patient treated with antithyroid drugs. The receptor set was obtained from a woman in her 30s with Graves disease.

This clonotype was counted many times. The junction departs from the called germline gene at one end, perhaps through a read error. The gene calls are TRBV2 and TRBJ1-5, with D maybe TRBD1 (5 bases). The CDR3 runs to 14 residues. In germline, CDR1 is SNHLY, CDR2 FYNNEI. The CDR3 protein is CASSEALSGGNLDF. The DNA for the CDR3 is TGTGCCAGCAGTGAAGCGCTTTCGGGGGGAAACTTGGATTTT.

This clonotype was recorded at least ten times. This chain connects TRBV12-5 to TRBJ2-3; 8 positions match TRBD1. V shed 3 bases and J 0 bases; nucleotides not matched to a gene: 2. CDR3 length: 15 amino acids. Germline V gene sequence: CDR1 LGHNT, CDR2 FRNRAP. CDR3 amino acids: CASGLRTGSTDTQYF. CDR3 nucleotide sequence: TGTGCTAGTGGTTTACGGACAGGGAGCACAGATACGCAGTATTTT. Supplemented by reference TRBV12-5 and TRBJ2-3, the full variable domain reads DARVTQTPRHKVTEMGQEVTMRCQPILGHNTVFWYRQTMMQGLELLAYFRNRAPLDDSGMPKDRFSAEMPDATLATLKIQPSEPRDSAVYFCASGLRTGSTDTQYFGPGTRLTVL.

Remarks on this clonotype: The missing conserved phenylalanine or tryptophan at the end of this CDR3 makes a read error likely. The rearrangement joins TRBV20-1 to TRBJ2-1; D remains unclear. Trimming took 5 bases from V and 8 from J, leaving 16 bases between them. The CDR3 runs to 13 residues. Per the germline V gene, CDR1 is DFQATT and CDR2 is SNEGSKA (reference sequence). CDR3 nucleotide sequence: TGCAGTGCTCGGGCTAGTCGTTTCGATGAGCAGTTCTCC. It encodes CSARASRFDEQFS.

The chain recombines TRBV27 with TRBJ2-1; TRBD1 matches 10 bases. The germline V gene has CDR1 MNHEY and CDR2 SMNVEV (reference sequence). The CDR3 is 15 amino acids. The V segment lost 3 bases and the J segment 7 bases; nucleotides outside the gene matches: 6. DNA for the CDR3: TGTGCCAGCAGTTTTGGAGGACAGGGGGGGAATGAGCAGTTCTTC. This encodes CASSFGGQGGNEQFF.

Many counts were recorded for this clonotype. The chain has TRBV10-3 and TRBJ1-2; possible D gene TRBD1, 6 bases. This CDR3 is built from 16 residues. Trimming pared 5 bases from V and 4 bases from J, leaving 20 bases between. Germline V CDR1 and CDR2: ENHRY, SYGVKD. In DNA, the CDR3 is TGTGCCATCAGTCCCAGGGGACAAACATTATTCTATGGCTACACCTTC. Protein sequence: CAISPRGQTLFYGYTF.

Only a few counts were recorded for this clonotype. The rearrangement links TRBV24-1 to TRBJ2-2; D not certain. In germline, CDR1 is KGHDR, CDR2 SFDVKD. The V and J ends lost 5 bases and 2 bases respectively, with 8 bases between them. The CDR3 contains 14 residues. CDR3 loop: CATSVDRNTGELFF. The CDR3 coding sequence is TGTGCCACCAGTGTCGACCGAAACACCGGGGAGCTGTTTTTT.

In its sample, this clonotype was seen many times. V gene TRBV27 combines with J gene TRBJ1-6; D gene unclear. V lost 5 bases and J lost 0, with 8 bases in between. The germline gives CDR1 MNHEY, CDR2 SMNVEV (reference sequence). CDR3 size: 15 residues. The CDR3 sequence: CASSPRSSYNSPLHF. The CDR3 region has the DNA TGTGCCAGCAGTCCTAGGAGCTCCTATAATTCACCCCTCCACTTT.

In the case of this clonotype: A much larger clonotype is one base distant, so this may be a read error. The chain recombines TRBV18 with TRBJ2-1, with D unresolved. The V gene lost 2 bases and the J gene lost 13 bases, with 15 bases spanning the gap. CDR3 length: 13 amino acids. Germline V gene lookup returns CDR1 KGHSH and CDR2 LQKENI. This chain's CDR3 is CASSPTVQETQFF. CDR3 coding DNA: TGTGCCAGCTCACCAACTGTACAAGAGACCCAGTTCTTC.

This clonotype has ten or more counts. V gene TRBV28 combines with J gene TRBJ2-5; 8 nucleotides line up with TRBD1. The V segment lost 6 bases and the J segment 3 bases; nucleotides outside the gene matches: 3. The CDR3 covers 13 residues. The germline V gene has CDR1 MDHEN and CDR2 SYDVKM. CDR3 sequence reads: CASSPQGEETQYF. CDR3 coding DNA: TGTGCCAGCAGCCCACAGGGGGAAGAGACCCAGTACTTC.

This clonotype occurred a few times. This rearrangement joins TRBV9 to TRBJ1-1, with D perhaps TRBD1 (5 bases). This CDR3 comprises 14 residues. Germline CDR1 reads SGDLS; CDR2 reads YYNGEE. V lost 4 bases and J 4 bases, leaving 14 bases between the germline ends. In nucleotides, the CDR3 is TGTGCCAGCAGCCCCGGGACGGAAGGCACTGAAGCTTTCTTT. Translated: CASSPGTEGTEAFF. Complete variable domain (other parts from reference TRBV9 and TRBJ1-1): DSGVTQTPKHLITATGQRVTLRCSPRSGDLSVYWYQQSLDQGLQFLIQYYNGEERAKGNILERFSAQQFPDLHSELNLSSLELGDSALYFCASSPGTEGTEAFFGQGTRLTVV.

On this clonotype itself: A much larger clone differs from this one at a single base, so this may be a read error. This chain links TRBV30 with TRBJ2-1; D is uncertain. Trimming left V 0 bases short and J 12 bases short, with 9 bases between. Looked up from germline, CDR1 is GTSNPN and CDR2 is SVGIG (reference sequence). CDR3 size: 11 residues. The CDR3 loop is CAWSVSTGQFF. Here the CDR3 DNA reads TGTGCCTGGAGTGTCTCAACCGGGCAGTTCTTC.

This clonotype was seen a handful of times. This sequence joins TRBV18 and TRBJ1-3; no firm D call. Deletions cut 3 bases from V and 8 bases from J, with 8 bases between. Germline CDR1 is KGHSH and CDR2 is LQKENI. The CDR3 contains 12 residues. Here the CDR3 DNA reads TGTGCCAGCTCACCCCTAAAGGACACCATATATTTT. Translating gives CASSPLKDTIYF.

This clonotype occurred many times. V is TRBV20-1 and J is TRBJ2-3, with D perhaps matching TRBD1 or TRBD2 (5 bases each). The V and J ends lost 6 bases and 2 bases respectively, with 24 bases between them. The germline gives CDR1 DFQATT, CDR2 SNEGSKA (reference sequence). There are 17 residues in the CDR3. The chain's CDR3 is CSALTPWGSNHTDTQYF. In DNA, the CDR3 is TGCAGTGCCCTCACCCCTTGGGGGTCAAACCACACAGATACGCAGTATTTT.

There are many counts of this clonotype. This chain connects TRBV28 to TRBJ2-5; 7 positions agree with TRBD1. The germline V gene has CDR1 MDHEN and CDR2 SYDVKM. This CDR3 region has 14 residues. V shed 7 bases, J shed 6 bases, and the junction held 11 bases outside the gene matches. The CDR3 sequence: CASKGGFGGKTQYF. In DNA form, the CDR3 reads TGTGCCAGCAAAGGGGGCTTTGGGGGTAAGACCCAGTACTTC.

This clonotype appeared many times. The CDR3 bases are TGTGCCACCAGTGATTTGGGGGGAGGAGAGACCCAGTACTTC. It translates to CATSDLGGGETQYF. The V call is TRBV24-1, the J call TRBJ2-5, with a tentative D call TRBD2 (6 bases). The germline CDR1 and CDR2 sequences are KGHDR and SFDVKD. Trimming cost V 0 bases and J 4 bases, with 8 bases left between them. The CDR3 runs to 14 residues.

A note on this clonotype: Since a much larger clone is just one base distant, this may be a read error. The V call is TRBV3-1, the J call TRBJ2-4; D might be TRBD2 (5 bases). This CDR3 comprises 13 residues. CDR1 and CDR2 (germline): LGHDT, YNNKEL (reference sequence). For the CDR3, the DNA is TGTGCCAGCAGCCAAGATCCGAATAATGAGCGGTTCTTC. Residues: CASSQDPNNERFF.

At least ten counts were recorded for this clonotype. The chain recombines TRBV2 with TRBJ2-2, with D tentatively TRBD1 or TRBD2 (5 bases each). Germline lookup yields CDR1 SNHLY and CDR2 FYNNEI. The CDR3 consists of 13 residues. The V gene lost 5 bases and the J gene lost 5 bases, with 9 bases spanning the gap. CDR3 nucleotide sequence: TGTGCCAGCAGTAAAGAGGGGACCGGGGAGCTGTTTTTT. This translates into CASSKEGTGELFF. Based on the CDR3 plus reference TRBV2 and TRBJ2-2, the full variable domain is EPEVTQTPSHQVTQMGQEVILRCVPISNHLYFYWYRQILGQKVEFLVSFYNNEISEKSEIFDDQFSVERPDGSNFTLKIRSTKLEDSAMYFCASSKEGTGELFFGEGSRLTVL.

The V call is TRBV13, the J call TRBJ1-6, with TRBD1 as a possible D gene (6 bases). The CDR3 runs to 16 residues. From germline, CDR1 is PRHDT and CDR2 FYEKMQ (reference sequence). V lost 5 bases to trimming and J lost 10 bases, with 21 bases between them. The chain's CDR3 is CASSLDPGGGHSPLHF. DNA for the CDR3: TGTGCCAGCAGCCTTGATCCGGGGGGGGGGCACTCACCCCTCCACTTT. The entire variable domain, with the rest obtained from reference TRBV13 and TRBJ1-6, is as follows: AAGVIQSPRHLIKEKRETATLKCYPIPRHDTVYWYQQGPGQDPQFLISFYEKMQSDKGSIPDRFSAQQFSDYHSELNMSSLELGDSALYFCASSLDPGGGHSPLHFGNGTRLTVT.